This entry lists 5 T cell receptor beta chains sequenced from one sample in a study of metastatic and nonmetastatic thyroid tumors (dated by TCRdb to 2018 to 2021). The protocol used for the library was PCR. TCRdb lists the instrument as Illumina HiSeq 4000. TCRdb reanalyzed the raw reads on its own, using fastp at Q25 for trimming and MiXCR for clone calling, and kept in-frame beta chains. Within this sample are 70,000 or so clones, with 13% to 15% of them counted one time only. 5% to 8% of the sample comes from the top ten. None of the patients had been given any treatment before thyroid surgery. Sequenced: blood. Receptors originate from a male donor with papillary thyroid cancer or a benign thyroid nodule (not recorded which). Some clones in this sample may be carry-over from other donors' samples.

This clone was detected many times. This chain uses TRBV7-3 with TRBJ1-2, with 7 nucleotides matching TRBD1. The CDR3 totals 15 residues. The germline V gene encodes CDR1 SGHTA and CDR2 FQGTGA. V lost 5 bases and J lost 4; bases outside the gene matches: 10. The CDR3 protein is CASSETGQYPYGYTF. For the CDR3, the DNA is TGTGCCAGCAGCGAAACGGGACAGTACCCCTATGGCTACACCTTC.

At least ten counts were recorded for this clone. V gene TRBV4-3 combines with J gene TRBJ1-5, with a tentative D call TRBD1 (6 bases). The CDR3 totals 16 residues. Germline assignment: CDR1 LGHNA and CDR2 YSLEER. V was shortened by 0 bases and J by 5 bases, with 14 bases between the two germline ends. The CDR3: CASSQDVRQADQPQHF. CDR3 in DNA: TGCGCCAGCAGCCAAGATGTGAGACAGGCCGATCAGCCCCAGCATTTT.

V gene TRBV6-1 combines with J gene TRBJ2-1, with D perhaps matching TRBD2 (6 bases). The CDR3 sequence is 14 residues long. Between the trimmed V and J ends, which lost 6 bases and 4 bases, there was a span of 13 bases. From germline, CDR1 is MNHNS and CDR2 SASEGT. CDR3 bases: TGTGCCAGCAGCCAGAGGGAGGCGTACAATGAGCAGTTCTTC. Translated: CASSQREAYNEQFF.

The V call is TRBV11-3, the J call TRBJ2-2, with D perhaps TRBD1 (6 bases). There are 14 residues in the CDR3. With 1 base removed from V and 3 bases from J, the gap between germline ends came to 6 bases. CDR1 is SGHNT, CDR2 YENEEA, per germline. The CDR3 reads CASSLAGDTGELFF. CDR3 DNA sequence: TGTGCCAGCAGCTTAGCAGGGGACACCGGGGAGCTGTTTTTT.

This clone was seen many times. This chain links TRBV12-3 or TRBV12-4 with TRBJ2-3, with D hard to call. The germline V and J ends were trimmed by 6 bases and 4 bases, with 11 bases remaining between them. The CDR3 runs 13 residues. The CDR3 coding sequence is TGTGCCAGCAGCTCTTTCATTTCAGATACGCAGTATTTT. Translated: CASSSFISDTQYF.